This TCR beta chain was sequenced during a study of human thymus T cells. Findings and caveats of the study: V and J gene usage appeared biased in thymic and blood repertoires. In unrelated individuals, thymic repertoires overlapped highly, according to related research.

Worth noting for this clone: Antigen: not known.

Only in-frame clones appear in the TCRdb table, and some are missing; sequencing was by immunoSEQ multiplex PCR. This table holds roughly 120,000 clones, around 94% found once. This CDR3 spans 16 amino acids. V was pared by 3 bases and J by 3 bases, with 10 bases of the junction left unmatched. Germline CDR1 is MDHEN and CDR2 is SYDVKM. Corrective heart surgery yielded the resections from which the thymus tissue came. The sample donors, healthy Finnish infants, were having corrective surgery for congenital heart defects. The chain couples TRBV28 to TRBJ2-5; TRBD1 matches 7 bases. The receptor's source is a boy under two years old with a congenital heart defect but otherwise immunologically healthy. Input material: thymus tissue. The CDR3 is CASSFLGQRVKETQYF. CDR3 nucleotide sequence: TGTGCCAGCAGTTTTTTGGGACAGAGGGTGAAAGAGACCCAGTACTTC.